What follows are 9 T cell receptor beta chains derived from one specimen sequenced in a study of T-cell reconstitution after alpha-beta-depleted transplantation in children. Preparation of the TCRbeta library was carried out with unique molecular identifiers. TCRdb itself ran the PCR reads through MiXCR, one entry per CDR3 protein. The table includes about 480,000 distinct CDR3 sequences, 12% detected once. The source material was PBMCs from the stem cell graft donor, sampled from the stem cell graft. The receptors derive from a human donor who donated a stem cell graft to a child with combined immunodeficiency.

The sample holds a few counts of this clonotype. This sequence joins TRBV6-1 and TRBJ2-5, with D perhaps given as TRBD1 or TRBD2 (5 bases each). Germline assignment: CDR1 MNHNS and CDR2 SASEGT. The CDR3 covers 15 residues. Trimming removed 5 bases from V and 0 bases from J, with 13 bases in between. Here the CDR3 DNA reads TGTGCCAGCAGTCCCGGGACCGAGTACCAAGAGACCCAGTACTTC. This sequence encodes CASSPGTEYQETQYF.

This clonotype came up many times. Relative to the germline gene, one junction end is altered; a read error may explain this. This chain uses TRBV15 with TRBJ2-3; D might be TRBD2 (5 bases). Germline-derived CDR1 and CDR2 are LNHNV and YYDKDF (reference sequence). This CDR3 is 15 amino acids long. The CDR3: CATRRGSEDTDTQYF. DNA for the CDR3: TGTGCCACCAGAAGAGGGTCGGAAGACACAGATACGCAGTATTTT.

This clonotype was recorded a few times. The V gene is TRBV7-2, the J gene TRBJ1-2; D remains ambiguous. CDR1 and CDR2 from the germline V gene are SGHTA and FQGNSA. Trimming shortened V by 3 bases and J by 1 base, and 15 bases separated the two germline ends. The CDR3 sequence is 16 residues long. CDR3 coding DNA: TGTGCCAGCAGCTTGATTCCGGTTAACCTTAACTATGGCTACACCTTC. Its translation: CASSLIPVNLNYGYTF.

On this clonotype: Relative to the germline gene, one junction end is altered; a read error may explain this. This chain connects TRBV3-1 to TRBJ2-6; tentatively, D is TRBD1 (5 bases). Germline V gene data show CDR1 as LGHDT and CDR2 as YNNKEL (reference sequence). The length of the CDR3 is 15 residues. The CDR3 loop reads CACCEQFPGAHVLTF. CDR3 bases: TGTGCCTGCTGCGAACAGTTCCCTGGGGCCCACGTCCTGACTTTC. Complete variable domain (other parts from reference TRBV3-1 and TRBJ2-6): DTAVSQTPKYLVTQMGNDKSIKCEQNLGHDTMYWYKQDSKKFLKIMFSYNNKELIINETVPNRFSPKSPDKAHLNLHINSLELGDSAVYFCACCEQFPGAHVLTFGAGSRLTVL.

The sample holds a few counts of this clonotype. This chain uses TRBV28 with TRBJ1-2, with D tentatively TRBD1 (5 bases). This CDR3 has 13 residues. Germline V gene data show CDR1 as MDHEN and CDR2 as SYDVKM. Trimming left V 2 bases short and J 2 bases short, with 6 bases between. CDR3 amino acids: CASSLGHNYGYTF. CDR3 DNA sequence: TGTGCCAGCAGTTTAGGACACAACTATGGCTACACCTTC.

This clonotype occurred many times. This CDR3 is CSASIQVAGGGTDTQYF. In nucleotides, the CDR3 is TGCAGTGCTAGTATCCAGGTCGCGGGAGGTGGCACAGATACGCAGTATTTT. The rearrangement links TRBV20-1 to TRBJ2-3, with 8 bases that match TRBD2. This CDR3 is built from 17 residues. Trimming removed 3 bases from V and 1 base from J; junction bases left unmatched: 12. Germline V gene lookup returns CDR1 DFQATT and CDR2 SNEGSKA (reference sequence).

The rearrangement links TRBV7-2 to TRBJ1-6, with D hard to call. CDR3 size: 15 residues. The ends were cut back, 6 bases at V and 9 bases at J, with 18 bases in the middle. Per germline, CDR1 SGHTA and CDR2 FQGNSA. CDR3 amino acids: CASSNGPGLRSPLHF. The CDR3 DNA follows: TGTGCCAGCAGTAATGGACCGGGTTTGCGTTCACCCCTCCACTTT.

The chain links TRBV7-2 to TRBJ2-1; possibly TRBD1 for D (5 bases). The germline CDR1 and CDR2 sequences are SGHTA and FQGNSA. The CDR3 is 14 amino acids. Trimming pared 4 bases from V and 3 bases from J, leaving 10 bases between. The CDR3 coding sequence is TGTGCCAGCAGCTGGGGCTCCCTCTACAATGAGCAGTTCTTC. This encodes CASSWGSLYNEQFF. The whole variable domain, filled in from reference TRBV7-2 and TRBJ2-1, reads GAGVSQSPSNKVTEKGKDVELRCDPISGHTALYWYRQSLGQGLEFLIYFQGNSAPDKSGLPSDRFSAERTGGSVSTLTIQRTQQEDSAVYLCASSWGSLYNEQFFGPGTRLTVL.

The chain joins TRBV6-2 or TRBV6-3 to TRBJ2-7; a possible D gene is TRBD1 (6 bases). This CDR3 region has 13 residues. CDR1 and CDR2 from the germline V gene are MNHEY and SVGEGT. The germline V and J ends were trimmed by 7 bases and 4 bases, with 14 bases remaining between them. This CDR3 is CASNLGAAYEQYF. The CDR3 DNA sequence: TGTGCCAGCAATTTGGGGGCGGCTTACGAGCAGTACTTC.